These T cell receptor beta chains were read from a single sample in a study of T cells in localized non-small cell lung cancer. The repertoire was sequenced with immunoSEQ multiplex PCR; TCRdb's copy has only in-frame clones and lacks some. The sample gives fewer than 45,000 clones, 88% of which show up once; roughly 2.6% is in the top ten. This specimen was peripheral blood, taken before any cancer treatment. Every receptor here comes from a female donor at least 60 years old with stage I squamous cell lung carcinoma. Both conserved end residues are part of each CDR3. The order of the fields is clone size, V gene, CDR3 length, J gene, D gene, CDR3 DNA, CDR3 protein. A D gene is named only where the DNA matches it firmly. Not all rows give a size; the values are once, few, many and, for expanded clones, a class.

NA	TRBV7-8	16	TRBJ2-7	NA	TGTGCCAGCAGCTTAGAAGCTAGCGCCCTACCCTACGAGCAGTACTTC	CASSLEASALPYEQYF
NA	TRBV14	16	TRBJ2-5	TRBD2	TGTGCCAGCAGCCAAAGCGGGAGTGGGACACGAGAGACCCAGTACTTC	CASSQSGSGTRETQYF
few	TRBV15	14	TRBJ2-5	TRBD2	TGTGCCGCGCGCGGACTAGCGGAGGGGGAGACCCAGTACTTC	CAARGLAEGETQYF
NA	TRBV18	15	TRBJ1-1	NA	TGTGCCAGCTCACCGAATGTCAGGTTGAACACTGAAGCTTTCTTT	CASSPNVRLNTEAFF
NA	TRBV19	14	TRBJ1-2	NA	TGTGCCAGTAGGGGGCAAAGGGCCCAGGGGGGCTACACCTTC	CASRGQRAQGGYTF
NA	TRBV4-1	12	TRBJ2-1	NA	TGCGCCAGCAGCCAGACGTACGGCGAGCAGTTCTTC	CASSQTYGEQFF
once	TRBV30	18	TRBJ1-5	TRBD1	TGTGCCTGGAGTGTATTTCTACAGGGGGCCGAAAGCAATCAGCCCCAGCATTTT	CAWSVFLQGAESNQPQHF
NA	TRBV7-3	15	TRBJ1-4	NA	TGTGCCAGCAGCTTATTGACAGCAACTAATGAAAAACTGTTTTTT	CASSLLTATNEKLFF
NA	TRBV25-1	13	TRBJ1-5	NA	TGTGCCAGCAGTATTGGGGGGAATCAGCCCCAGCATTTT	CASSIGGNQPQHF
NA	TRBV9	14	TRBJ1-1	NA	TGTGCCAGCAGCGTGTCAGGTGGGAACACTGAAGCTTTCTTT	CASSVSGGNTEAFF
once	TRBV6-5	15	TRBJ2-5	NA	TGTGCCAGCAGTTACACCGGATTGGGGGTTGAGACCCAGTACTTC	CASSYTGLGVETQYF
NA	TRBV18	14	TRBJ2-5	NA	TGTGCCAGCTCACGGTCGAACAGTCAAGAGACCCAGTACTTC	CASSRSNSQETQYF
NA	TRBV2	12	TRBJ1-1	NA	TGTGCCAGTTACGGGGTTGGCACTGAAGCTTTCTTT	CASYGVGTEAFF
NA	TRBV6-1	15	TRBJ1-1	NA	TGTGCCAGCAGTGAAAGAATAGCAACGGGGACTGAAGCTTTCTTT	CASSERIATGTEAFF
NA	TRBV5-6	13	TRBJ2-7	NA	TGTGCCAGCAGCCTCAGGGGACTGGTCGAGCAGTACTTC	CASSLRGLVEQYF
NA	TRBV7-9	15	TRBJ1-4	NA	TGTGCCAGCAAGGACAGATATTCGACTAATGAAAAACTGTTTTTT	CASKDRYSTNEKLFF
NA	TRBV7-2	14	TRBJ1-3	NA	TGTGCCAGCAGCATCCGGCTCTCTGGAAACACCATATATTTT	CASSIRLSGNTIYF
NA	TRBV20-1	11	TRBJ2-5	NA	TGCAGTGCTGACCTAGGGGAGACCCAGTACTTC	CSADLGETQYF
NA	TRBV7-9	12	TRBJ2-7	NA	TGTGCCAGCAGCTTAACTGCCTACGAGCAGTACTTC	CASSLTAYEQYF
once	TRBV7-9	16	TRBJ1-3	TRBD1	TGTGCCAGCAGCTCTACAGGGGGCGCAGGAGGAAACACCATATATTTT	CASSSTGGAGGNTIYF
NA	TRBV18	15	TRBJ2-1	NA	TGTGCCAGCTCGTCCGGGACGAGCTCCCTCAATGAGCAGTTCTTC	CASSSGTSSLNEQFF
once	TRBV5-6	13	TRBJ2-7	NA	TGTGCCAGCAGCCCGGATCCCCGCTACGAGCAGTACTTC	CASSPDPRYEQYF
NA	TRBV12-5	14	TRBJ2-2	NA	TGTGCTAGTGGTTTGGGGAGCGGTACCGGGGAGCTGTTTTTT	CASGLGSGTGELFF
medium-sized	TRBV4-3	17	TRBJ2-1	TRBD2	TGCGCCAGCAGCCAAGAGGGACTAGCGGAGATCTACAATGAGCAGTTCTTC	CASSQEGLAEIYNEQFF
NA	TRBV7-2	14	TRBJ2-3	NA	TGTGCCAGCAGCTTAGCGATGGGGAAAGGTACGCAGTATTTT	CASSLAMGKGTQYF
NA	TRBV7-2	12	TRBJ2-5	NA	TGTGCCAGCAGCTTACAGAGCGAGACCCAGTACTTC	CASSLQSETQYF
NA	TRBV7-8	17	TRBJ2-7	TRBD1	TGTGCCAGCAGCCAAGGGACAGGGGGCCAAAGCTCCTACGAGCAGTACTTC	CASSQGTGGQSSYEQYF
NA	TRBV2	14	TRBJ1-1	TRBD1	TGTGCCAGCAGCAGGACAGGGGGTTACACTGAAGCTTTCTTT	CASSRTGGYTEAFF
NA	TRBV6-1	14	TRBJ1-2	NA	TGCGCCAGCAGTGAAGCTCAGACCGTCTATGGCTACACCTTC	CASSEAQTVYGYTF
NA	TRBV5-6	15	TRBJ1-5	NA	TGTGCCAGCAGCTTGAAATCCGGCAGCAATCAGCCCCAGCATTTT	CASSLKSGSNQPQHF
NA	TRBV28	14	TRBJ2-5	TRBD2	TGTGCCAGCAGCCCAGCGGGAGCGGTGGAGACCCAGTACTTC	CASSPAGAVETQYF
NA	TRBV7-6	14	TRBJ1-3	NA	TGTGCCAGCAGCCTCGTAGGGCTTCCTGGGACCATATATTTT	CASSLVGLPGTIYF
NA	TRBV19	13	TRBJ2-1	NA	TGTGCCAGTAGCGCTCTTAGCGCGAATGAGCAGTTCTTC	CASSALSANEQFF
NA	TRBV5-1	13	TRBJ1-2	NA	TGCGCCAGCAGCTTAGTGTTAGACTATGGCTACACCTTC	CASSLVLDYGYTF
NA	TRBV4-1	17	TRBJ2-2	TRBD1	TGCGCCAGCAGCCAAGTTGGGACAGGGACGAACACCGGGGAGCTGTTTTTT	CASSQVGTGTNTGELFF
NA	TRBV7-8	17	TRBJ2-2	NA	TGTGCCAGCCGAGGGGGAAACTTTCGGGCGAACACCGGGGAGCTGTTTTTT	CASRGGNFRANTGELFF
few	TRBV30	13	TRBJ1-5	NA	TGTGCCTGGAGTCCAAAGGGGTCTCAGCCCCAGCATTTT	CAWSPKGSQPQHF
NA	TRBV15	15	TRBJ1-4	NA	TGTGCCACCAGCAGAGTACAGCGAAGCAATGAAAAACTGTTTTTT	CATSRVQRSNEKLFF
NA	TRBV5-1	11	TRBJ2-7	NA	TGCGCCAGCAGCCAGGACAGAGAGCAGTACTTC	CASSQDREQYF
NA	TRBV4-1	16	TRBJ1-5	TRBD1	TGCGCCAGCAGCCCCAGCCAACAGGGGGCGAATCAGCCCCAGCATTTT	CASSPSQQGANQPQHF
NA	TRBV20-1	11	TRBJ1-2	NA	TGCAGTGCTTCGACCCACCCTGGCTACACCTTC	CSASTHPGYTF
once	TRBV18	16	TRBJ2-1	NA	TGTGCCAGCTCACCGGATGCCGCCGGACAATACAATGAGCAGTTCTTC	CASSPDAAGQYNEQFF
NA	TRBV19	13	TRBJ2-7	TRBD1	TGTGCCAGTCGGGACAGGGGGTCCTACGAGCAGTACTTC	CASRDRGSYEQYF
NA	TRBV10-1	13	TRBJ2-1	NA	TGCGCCAGCAGTGTTGGGCCCTTCAATGAGCAGTTCTTC	CASSVGPFNEQFF
once	TRBV23-1	17	TRBJ1-5	TRBD1	TGCGCCAGCAGTCAATCCGACAGGGGGGCTTATCATCAGCCCCAGCATTTT	CASSQSDRGAYHQPQHF
NA	TRBV4-1	14	TRBJ1-2	NA	TGCGCCAGCAGCCAAGATATTAGGGGGGATGGCTACACCTTC	CASSQDIRGDGYTF
NA	TRBV5-6	14	TRBJ2-3	TRBD2	TGTGCCAGCAGCCGGGGACTAGCGGGGCATACGCAGTATTTT	CASSRGLAGHTQYF
NA	TRBV12-5	14	TRBJ2-7	NA	TGTGCTAGTGGTTTAGGAGGAACCAGCTACGAGCAGTACTTC	CASGLGGTSYEQYF
NA	TRBV2	11	TRBJ2-7	NA	TGTGCCAGCAGTGATTTTACCGAGCAGTACTTC	CASSDFTEQYF
NA	TRBV19	15	TRBJ2-2	NA	TGTGCCAGTAGTCCCCCGGGACTCGACGCCGGGGAGCTGTTTTTT	CASSPPGLDAGELFF